The next 23 T cell receptor beta chains were all read from a single sample in a study of T cells in localized non-small cell lung cancer. Clones were read by immunoSEQ multiplex PCR, and TCRdb kept only the in-frame ones, dropping some. The sample consists of more than 9,000 clones, approximately 50% of them appearing once. Material: lymph node tissue, obtained before any cancer treatment. The receptors here all came from a woman aged 35 to 75 with stage II squamous cell lung carcinoma.

There are a few counts of this clone. This chain joins TRBV9 and TRBJ2-1; D might be TRBD2 (6 bases). This CDR3 has 15 amino acids. V was cut by 3 bases and J by 4 bases, with 14 bases left in between. Germline values: CDR1 SGDLS, CDR2 YYNGEE. CDR3 sequence reads: CASSEDGTAYNEQFF. Written as DNA, the CDR3 is TGTGCCAGCAGCGAGGACGGGACTGCTTACAATGAGCAGTTCTTC.

This clone was seen only a few times. This rearrangement joins TRBV9 to TRBJ1-1; D unclear. The CDR3 is made up of 14 amino acids. Germline V gives CDR1 SGDLS, CDR2 YYNGEE. Trimming removed 0 bases from V and 1 base from J, with 7 bases in between. The CDR3 region has the DNA TGTGCCAGCAGCGTAGTGGCAGCGAACACTGAAGCTTTCTTT. This translates into CASSVVAANTEAFF.

The V and J genes are TRBV5-1 and TRBJ1-3; D is ambiguous. The CDR3 totals 14 residues. Trimming removed 4 bases from V and 1 base from J, with 9 bases in between. Germline lookup yields CDR1 SGHRS and CDR2 YFSETQ. The CDR3: CASSHGISGNTIYF. CDR3 nucleotides: TGCGCCAGCAGCCACGGGATTTCTGGAAACACCATATATTTT.

The chain uses TRBV19 and TRBJ2-7, with TRBD2 matching 13 bases. V was clipped by 4 bases and J by 6 bases; unmatched bases: 3. Germline V gene lookup returns CDR1 LNHDA and CDR2 SQIVND (reference sequence). The CDR3 totals 14 residues. CDR3 coding DNA: TGTGCCAGTAGTAAGGGACTAGCGGGATCCGAGCAGTACTTC. Encoded protein: CASSKGLAGSEQYF.

The CDR3 loop reads CASSPVQLNTEAFF. The CDR3 DNA sequence: TGTGCCAGCTCACCTGTACAGTTGAACACTGAAGCTTTCTTT. The rearrangement uses TRBV18 and TRBJ1-1, with unresolved D. With 3 bases removed from V and 0 bases from J, the gap between germline ends came to 8 bases. There are 14 residues in the CDR3. CDR1 and CDR2 from the germline V gene are KGHSH and LQKENI.

This clone showed up just a few times. The V gene is TRBV11-3, the J gene TRBJ1-1; D call uncertain. The CDR3 is made up of 15 amino acids. Trimming took 2 bases from V and 1 from J, leaving 11 bases between them. The germline gives CDR1 SGHNT, CDR2 YENEEA. This CDR3 reads CASSLNALPNTEAFF. CDR3 nucleotide sequence: TGTGCCAGCAGCTTAAATGCGCTACCGAACACTGAAGCTTTCTTT.

In this sample, this clone turned up a few times. The chain couples TRBV14 to TRBJ2-3; a possible D gene is TRBD1 (5 bases). The ends were cut back, 5 bases at V and 2 bases at J, with 17 bases in the middle. CDR1 and CDR2 from the germline V gene are SGHDN and FVKESK. The CDR3 contains 16 residues. CDR3 nucleotides: TGTGCCAGCAGCGGGCAGGGAAGACTTTCCACAGATACGCAGTATTTT. Amino acid sequence: CASSGQGRLSTDTQYF.

The J gene is TRBJ2-3, the V gene TRBV19; 12 nucleotides align to TRBD2. With 5 bases clipped from V and 0 bases from J, the junction kept 6 bases outside the gene matches. This CDR3 has 17 residues. Germline assignment: CDR1 LNHDA and CDR2 SQIVND (reference sequence). The CDR3, as DNA: TGTGCCAGTAGTCCCCGGACTAGCGGGACTAGCACAGATACGCAGTATTTT. This sequence encodes CASSPRTSGTSTDTQYF. Filled out from reference TRBV19 and TRBJ2-3, the complete variable domain reads DGGITQSPKYLFRKEGQNVTLSCEQNLNHDAMYWYRQDPGQGLRLIYYSQIVNDFQKGDIAEGYSVSREKKESFPLTVTSAQKNPTAFYLCASSPRTSGTSTDTQYFGPGTRLTVL.

This clone was counted between two and nine times. The rearrangement uses TRBV11-3 and TRBJ2-6, with D unresolved. Trimming removed 5 bases at V and 2 bases at J, with 10 bases between. Germline CDR1 reads SGHNT; CDR2 reads YENEEA. The CDR3 runs to 15 residues. CDR3 sequence (DNA): TGTGCCAGCAGCAATGACATCCCTGGGGCCAACGTCCTGACTTTC. This encodes CASSNDIPGANVLTF.

The chain combines TRBV28 with TRBJ1-2; D perhaps matches TRBD1 (5 bases). The CDR3 consists of 14 residues. CDR1 is MDHEN, CDR2 SYDVKM, per germline. Between the trimmed V and J ends, which lost 5 bases and 3 bases, there was a span of 13 bases. The CDR3 protein is CASSITGGYYGYTF. In DNA, the CDR3 is TGTGCCAGCAGTATCACCGGGGGTTACTATGGCTACACCTTC.

This clone was detected a few times. One end of the junction varies from germline; a read error may be responsible. This chain uses TRBV6-8 with TRBJ2-3, with 8 bases fitting TRBD1. CDR1 is MNHGY, CDR2 SAAAGT, per germline. This CDR3 is built from 15 residues. CDR3: CASRGNGQGTDMQYF. As DNA, the CDR3 is TGTGCCAGCAGGGGAAACGGACAGGGCACAGATATGCAGTATTTT.

This clone was detected only a few times. The chain carries TRBV6-8 and TRBJ1-1; D gene ambiguous. The CDR3 is made up of 14 amino acids. V dropped 6 bases and J dropped 4 bases, with 15 bases sitting between them. The germline gives CDR1 MNHGY, CDR2 SAAAGT. CDR3 nucleotides: TGTGCCAGCAGCCTCGATTGGATAGGCACTGAAGCTTTCTTT. This codes for CASSLDWIGTEAFF.

The rearrangement joins TRBV25-1 to TRBJ2-7; D remains ambiguous. The V gene lost 6 bases and the J gene lost 0 bases, with 9 bases spanning the gap. The CDR3 is 13 residues long. CDR1 is MGHDK, CDR2 SYGVNS, per germline. The CDR3 protein is CASRTHSSYEQYF. In DNA, the CDR3 is TGTGCCAGCAGGACCCACAGCTCCTACGAGCAGTACTTC.

This clone has a handful of counts. The V and J genes are TRBV6-8 and TRBJ2-7; D is undetermined. Trimming took 0 bases from V and 3 from J, leaving 9 bases between them. The CDR3 runs to 14 residues. Per germline, CDR1 MNHGY and CDR2 SAAAGT. CDR3 region: CASSYSGQNYEQYF. The CDR3, as DNA: TGTGCCAGCAGTTACTCTGGGCAGAACTACGAGCAGTACTTC.

The gene calls are TRBV6-8 and TRBJ1-3; unclear D gene. Trimming removed 7 bases from V and 0 bases from J, with 7 bases in between. CDR1 is MNHGY and CDR2 is SAAAGT in the germline V gene. The CDR3 extends over 13 amino acids. This CDR3 is CASISDSGNTIYF. As DNA, the CDR3 is TGTGCCAGCATCTCAGACTCTGGAAACACCATATATTTT.

DNA for the CDR3: TGTGCCAGTAGTAACGGACGGACAGCTACAAACCCCAACTATGGCTACACCTTC. The encoded protein is CASSNGRTATNPNYGYTF. V and J are TRBV19 and TRBJ1-2; D possibly corresponds to TRBD1 (6 bases). The CDR3 has 18 residues. Trimming left V 4 bases short and J 2 bases short, with 23 bases between. Germline V gives CDR1 LNHDA, CDR2 SQIVND (reference sequence). Variable domain in full (rest from reference TRBV19 and TRBJ1-2): DGGITQSPKYLFRKEGQNVTLSCEQNLNHDAMYWYRQDPGQGLRLIYYSQIVNDFQKGDIAEGYSVSREKKESFPLTVTSAQKNPTAFYLCASSNGRTATNPNYGYTFGSGTRLTVV.

This clone turned up a few times. CDR3 residues: CASSYVHSGDTQYF. DNA for the CDR3: TGTGCCAGCAGTTACGTGCACAGCGGGGATACGCAGTATTTT. This chain joins TRBV6-8 and TRBJ2-3; D may be TRBD2 (6 bases). CDR1 and CDR2 from the germline V gene are MNHGY and SAAAGT. There are 14 residues in the CDR3. The V end was cut by 2 bases, the J end by 6 bases, with 12 bases between.

This clone is medium-sized within its sample. The chain employs TRBV6-8 and TRBJ1-5; the D gene is possibly TRBD1 (5 bases). CDR3 size: 13 residues. V was clipped by 10 bases and J by 5 bases, with 15 bases between them. CDR1 MNHGY and CDR2 SAAAGT come from the germline V gene. This CDR3 is CATADGGDQPQHF. The CDR3 DNA reads TGTGCCACTGCGGACGGAGGGGATCAGCCCCAGCATTTT.

The rearrangement uses TRBV6-8 and TRBJ1-1; D gene uncertain. The CDR3 spans 14 residues. V lost 0 bases and J 0 bases, leaving 5 bases between the germline ends. The germline V gene has CDR1 MNHGY and CDR2 SAAAGT. CDR3 protein: CASSYSPMNTEAFF. The CDR3, as DNA: TGTGCCAGCAGTTACTCTCCGATGAACACTGAAGCTTTCTTT.

This clone was found a few times. The chain has TRBV9 and TRBJ1-2, with D hard to call. The germline CDR1 and CDR2 sequences are SGDLS and YYNGEE. Trimming shortened V by 0 bases and J by 8 bases, and 14 bases separated the two germline ends. This CDR3 region has 14 residues. CDR3 DNA: TGTGCCAGCAGCGTAGCTCGTCGGGGAGGCGGCTACACCTTC. It specifies CASSVARRGGGYTF.

In nucleotides, the CDR3 is TGTGCCAGCAGTGTTATCGGGACTAACGAGCAGTACTTC. As protein: CASSVIGTNEQYF. The chain recombines TRBV9 with TRBJ2-7; 7 nucleotides line up with TRBD2. CDR1 SGDLS and CDR2 YYNGEE come from the germline V gene. This CDR3 region has 13 residues. After removal of 5 bases from V and 5 bases from J, the junction contained 7 bases not matched to a gene.

The V gene is TRBV6-8, the J gene TRBJ1-2, with D uncertain. CDR1 is MNHGY and CDR2 is SAAAGT in the germline V gene. V dropped 2 bases and J dropped 7 bases, with 11 bases sitting between them. The CDR3 extends over 13 amino acids. This chain's CDR3 is CASSYGPRSGYTF. The DNA for the CDR3 is TGTGCCAGCAGTTACGGGCCTAGGAGTGGCTACACCTTC.

The chain is built from TRBV6-8 and TRBJ2-2, with 9 bases lining up with TRBD1. CDR1 and CDR2 (germline): MNHGY, SAAAGT. This CDR3 is built from 14 residues. V shed 7 bases and J 4 bases; nucleotides not matched to a gene: 4. As DNA, the CDR3 is TGTGCCAGCAAGGGGACAGGGTTCACCGGGGAGCTGTTTTTT. Its protein product is CASKGTGFTGELFF.